This T cell receptor beta chain was retrieved from a study of blood T cell repertoires in COVID-19. Background on the study: Samples taken during acute and convalescent COVID-19 were collected in the United States, Italy and Spain. Nucleic acid was either cDNA or gDNA, and it came from T cells, B-cell-depleted T cells, or PBMCs.

This table comes from immunoSEQ multiplex PCR, and its TCRdb copy is limited to in-frame clones, with some not included. Counted here are 220,000 or so clones, about 86% occurring once; the ten biggest clones make up roughly 14%. The participants were between roughly 18 and 89 years old and came from about two dozen US areas. Cohorts were assigned according to the clinical history that participants reported. Per germline, CDR1 MDHEN and CDR2 SYDVKM. V shed 4 bases and J shed 2 bases, with 5 bases lying between them. This CDR3 has 12 amino acids. This clone was seen just once. Within the sample, other DNA sequences also encode this same CDR3.

Sequenced material: PBMCs or T cells enriched from blood (not recorded which). This chain links TRBV28 with TRBJ1-2; D remains ambiguous. The receptor was isolated from a woman aged 45-59 years with acute COVID-19. The CDR3 nucleotides are TGTGCCAGCAGTTCCTCGAACTATGGCTACACCTTC. It encodes CASSSSNYGYTF.